Following are 17 T cell receptor beta chains from one sample sequenced in a study of blood T cell repertoires in COVID-19 (dated by TCRdb to 2019 to 2021). The receptor library was made with the immunoSEQ multiplex PCR assay. In TCRdb, the immuneACCESS table is reduced to in-frame sequences with V and J assigned. These tables do not hold every clone; where another copy was compared, an unresolved V gene accounts for under half, and the others remain unexplained. The sample yields roughly 11,000 clones; roughly 82% were counted once. The ten largest make up 21% of the sample. The sequenced sample was peripheral blood. The receptors were gathered from a human donor in a cohort sampled during active COVID-19.

The J gene is TRBJ2-2, the V gene TRBV12-1; the DNA was not used to check the table's D call, TRBD1. TRBV12-1 is marked as a pseudogene. This CDR3 region has 16 residues. This chain's CDR3 is CASSSNPWGLGGELFF. DNA for the CDR3: TGTGCCAGCAGCTCTAACCCCTGGGGGCTAGGCGGGGAGCTGTTTTTT.

In its sample, this clone is medium-sized (0.01 to 0.1%). The CDR3 is CATTQGEESTDTQYF. The CDR3 coding sequence is TGTGCCACAACACAGGGGGAAGAGAGCACAGATACGCAGTATTTT. This chain joins TRBV24-1 and TRBJ2-3; 8 bases fit TRBD1. The germline CDR1 and CDR2 sequences are KGHDR and SFDVKD. This CDR3 spans 15 amino acids. V dropped 10 bases and J dropped 0; count of bases not matched to a gene: 8.

V usage is TRBV19 and J usage is TRBJ1-3; D is unclear. Trimming shortened V by 3 bases and J by 2 bases, and 14 bases separated the two germline ends. The CDR3 totals 16 residues. The germline V gene encodes CDR1 LNHDA and CDR2 SQIVND (reference sequence). This chain's CDR3 is CASSMSYSNTGNTIYF. The CDR3 DNA sequence: TGTGCCAGTAGTATGTCGTACTCGAATACTGGAAACACCATATATTTT.

This clone was observed once. The rearrangement links TRBV12-3 or TRBV12-4 to TRBJ2-3; possibly TRBD1 for D (6 bases). Trimming cost V 5 bases and J 5 bases, with 11 bases left between them. This CDR3 has 13 residues. CDR3 sequence: CASSPQGKDTQYF. CDR3 DNA: TGTGCCAGCAGTCCACAGGGTAAAGATACGCAGTATTTT.

The rearrangement joins TRBV5-3 to TRBJ2-7; maybe TRBD2 (6 bases). TRBV5-3 is annotated as an ORF whose role is uncertain. The CDR3 is 14 residues long. V lost 8 bases to trimming and J lost 5 bases, with 20 bases between them. The CDR3 loop is CASSGGRDFNEQYF. The CDR3 DNA reads as TGTGCCAGCTCCGGGGGACGGGACTTCAACGAGCAGTACTTC.

The gene calls are TRBV9 and TRBJ2-2; maybe TRBD2 (5 bases). CDR3 length: 15 amino acids. V was pared by 4 bases and J by 1 base, with 11 bases between. Germline V lookup: CDR1 SGDLS, CDR2 YYNGEE. CDR3 bases: TGTGCCAGCAGCCGGCCGGGGAAGAACACCGGGGAGCTGTTTTTT. The encoded protein is CASSRPGKNTGELFF.

The V gene is TRBV7-2, the J gene TRBJ1-1, with 7 bases that match TRBD1. This CDR3 has 14 amino acids. Trimming removed 6 bases from V and 4 bases from J; junction bases left unmatched: 8. The V gene's germline CDR1 is SGHTA and CDR2 FQGNSA. The CDR3 reads CASSRERTGTEAFF. CDR3 bases: TGTGCCAGCAGTCGGGAAAGGACAGGCACTGAAGCTTTCTTT.

The J gene is TRBJ1-3, the V gene TRBV5-6; TRBD1 agrees at 7 bases. J lost 2 bases, V lost 5 bases, and 4 bases had no gene match. CDR3 length equals 14 residues. Per the germline V gene, CDR1 is SGHDT and CDR2 is YYEEEE. CDR3 protein: CASRPGTAGNTIYF. The DNA for the CDR3 is TGTGCCAGCAGACCAGGGACAGCTGGAAACACCATATATTTT.

The rearrangement links TRBV24-1 to TRBJ2-1, with D perhaps TRBD1 (5 bases). Trimming pared 5 bases from V and 0 bases from J, leaving 10 bases between. The CDR3 is made up of 15 amino acids. Germline CDR1 and CDR2: KGHDR and SFDVKD. The CDR3 spells CATSADTSSYNEQFF. CDR3 bases: TGTGCCACCAGTGCGGACACGAGCTCCTACAATGAGCAGTTCTTC.

The rearrangement joins TRBV4-3 to TRBJ2-2; perhaps TRBD2 as D (5 bases). The CDR3 runs to 18 residues. V was clipped by 0 bases and J by 1 base, with 15 bases between them. Looked up from germline, CDR1 is LGHNA and CDR2 is YSLEER. The CDR3 spells CASSQEVGAFLNTGELFF. CDR3 nucleotides: TGCGCCAGCAGCCAAGAAGTGGGAGCGTTTCTGAACACCGGGGAGCTGTTTTTT.

V usage is TRBV7-3 and J usage is TRBJ1-1; 7 nucleotides line up with TRBD1. CDR1 and CDR2 (germline): SGHTA, FQGTGA. There are 14 residues in the CDR3. Trimming cost V 5 bases and J 7 bases; bases outside gene matches: 10. Written as DNA, the CDR3 is TGTGCCAGCAGCCTTGACCCAGGGGGGAGTGAAGCTTTCTTT. It specifies CASSLDPGGSEAFF.

The J gene is TRBJ2-5, the V gene TRBV5-1; D remains ambiguous. Trimming took off 4 bases at V and 2 bases at J, with 12 bases between the two ends. Germline assignment: CDR1 SGHRS and CDR2 YFSETQ. CDR3 length: 14 amino acids. The CDR3 region is CASSESDGQETQYF. As DNA, the CDR3 is TGCGCCAGCAGCGAGAGCGACGGACAAGAGACCCAGTACTTC.

V usage is TRBV19 and J usage is TRBJ1-5; no reliable D call. The V gene's germline CDR1 is LNHDA and CDR2 SQIVND (reference sequence). This CDR3 is 13 amino acids long. V shed 3 bases and J shed 10 bases, with 13 bases lying between them. Here the CDR3 DNA reads TGTGCCAGTAGTATTCAAATTGAGCTACCCCAGCATTTT. Translation gives CASSIQIELPQHF.

This chain uses TRBV6-4 with TRBJ2-3; 10 bases are shared with TRBD1. CDR1 and CDR2 (germline): MRHNA, SNTAGT. This CDR3 is built from 16 residues. J lost 4 bases, V lost 2 bases, and 6 bases had no gene match. CDR3 loop: CASSDTGTGDADTQYF. CDR3 in DNA: TGTGCCAGCAGTGACACCGGGACAGGGGACGCAGATACGCAGTATTTT.

This clone was recorded a few times. The chain carries TRBV4-1 and TRBJ1-1; D is perhaps TRBD1 (6 bases). Germline lookup yields CDR1 MGHRA and CDR2 YSYEKL. The V end lost 8 bases, the J end lost 5 bases, and 18 bases lay between the germline ends. This CDR3 comprises 14 residues. Here the CDR3 reads CASSSWGTGTEAFF. CDR3 DNA sequence: TGCGCCAGCTCCTCCTGGGGAACAGGGACTGAAGCTTTCTTT.

The DNA for the CDR3 is TGTGCCAGCAGCTCCCCCTTCGGGGGGACAGGGGAAGCAGATACGCAGTATTTT. It yields the protein CASSSPFGGTGEADTQYF. This chain uses TRBV7-2 with TRBJ2-3; 10 bases map to TRBD1. In germline, CDR1 is SGHTA, CDR2 FQGNSA. The CDR3 has 18 amino acids. The J segment lost 4 bases and the V segment lost 4 bases, leaving 14 bases of the junction unmatched.

V is TRBV6-1 and J is TRBJ1-3, with D tentatively TRBD1 (5 bases). CDR1 is MNHNS, CDR2 SASEGT, per germline. V lost 2 bases to trimming and J lost 3 bases, with 11 bases between them. The CDR3 covers 15 residues. CDR3 DNA: TGTGCCAGCAGTGAAAGCGGGACTTATGGAAACACCATATATTTT. This translates into CASSESGTYGNTIYF.